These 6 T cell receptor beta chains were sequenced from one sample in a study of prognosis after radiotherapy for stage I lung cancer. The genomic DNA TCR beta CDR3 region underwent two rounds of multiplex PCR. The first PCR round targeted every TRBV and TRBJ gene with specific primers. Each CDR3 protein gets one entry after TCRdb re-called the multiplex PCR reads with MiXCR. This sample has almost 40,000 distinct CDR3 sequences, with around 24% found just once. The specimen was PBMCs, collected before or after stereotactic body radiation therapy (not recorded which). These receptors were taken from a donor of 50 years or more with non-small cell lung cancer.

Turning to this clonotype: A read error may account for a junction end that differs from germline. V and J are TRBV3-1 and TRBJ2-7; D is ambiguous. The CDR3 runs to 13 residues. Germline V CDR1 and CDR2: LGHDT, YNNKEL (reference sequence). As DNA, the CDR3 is TGTGCCATCAGCCCTGGTACCCCTACCGAGCAGTACTTC. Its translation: CAISPGTPTEQYF.

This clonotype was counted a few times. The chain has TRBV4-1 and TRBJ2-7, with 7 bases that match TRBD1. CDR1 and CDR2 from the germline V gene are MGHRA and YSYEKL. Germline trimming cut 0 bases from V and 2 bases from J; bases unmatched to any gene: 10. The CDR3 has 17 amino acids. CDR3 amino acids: CASSQEFVQGLTYEQYF. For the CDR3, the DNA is TGCGCCAGCAGCCAAGAGTTCGTACAGGGGCTTACCTACGAGCAGTACTTC.

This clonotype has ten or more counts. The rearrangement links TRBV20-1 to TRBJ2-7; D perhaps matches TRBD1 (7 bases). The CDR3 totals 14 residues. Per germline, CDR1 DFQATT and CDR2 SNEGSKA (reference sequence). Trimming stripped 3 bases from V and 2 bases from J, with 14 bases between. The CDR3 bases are TGCAGTGCTAGTGGGGGGACAGAGACCTACGAGCAGTACTTC. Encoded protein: CSASGGTETYEQYF.

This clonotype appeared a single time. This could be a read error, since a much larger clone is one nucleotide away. CDR3 sequence: CASSRPGRYQDTQYF. The CDR3 bases are TGTGCCAGCAGTCGACCCGGACGGTATCAAGATACCCAGTACTTC. The chain combines TRBV28 with TRBJ2-5; D unclear. CDR1 MDHEN and CDR2 SYDVKM come from the germline V gene. The CDR3 is 15 residues long.

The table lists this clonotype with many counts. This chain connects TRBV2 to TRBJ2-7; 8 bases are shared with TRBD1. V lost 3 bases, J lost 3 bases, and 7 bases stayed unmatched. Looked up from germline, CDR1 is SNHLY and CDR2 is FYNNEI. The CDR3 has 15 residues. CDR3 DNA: TGTGCCAGCAGTGACCCGGGACAGGTTAACTACGAGCAGTACTTC. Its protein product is CASSDPGQVNYEQYF.

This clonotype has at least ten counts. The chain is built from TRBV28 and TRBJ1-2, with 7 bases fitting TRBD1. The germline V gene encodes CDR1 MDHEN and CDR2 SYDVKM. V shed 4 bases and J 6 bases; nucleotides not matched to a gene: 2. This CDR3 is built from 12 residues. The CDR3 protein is CASSSTGNGYTF. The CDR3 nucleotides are TGTGCCAGCAGTTCGACAGGGAATGGCTACACCTTC.